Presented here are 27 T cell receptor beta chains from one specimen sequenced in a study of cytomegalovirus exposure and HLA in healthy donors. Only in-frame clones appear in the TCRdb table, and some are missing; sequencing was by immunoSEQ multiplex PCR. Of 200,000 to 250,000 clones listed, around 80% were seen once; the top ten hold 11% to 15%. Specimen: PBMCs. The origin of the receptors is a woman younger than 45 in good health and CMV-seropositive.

CDR3: CASSPPRVARGEQYF. The CDR3, as DNA: TGTGCCAGCTCACCACCTCGGGTAGCTCGGGGCGAGCAGTACTTC. The gene calls are TRBV18 and TRBJ2-7; TRBD2 is a possible D gene (5 bases). This CDR3 has 15 amino acids. The germline gives CDR1 KGHSH, CDR2 LQKENI. V lost 0 bases to trimming and J lost 6 bases, with 15 bases between them.

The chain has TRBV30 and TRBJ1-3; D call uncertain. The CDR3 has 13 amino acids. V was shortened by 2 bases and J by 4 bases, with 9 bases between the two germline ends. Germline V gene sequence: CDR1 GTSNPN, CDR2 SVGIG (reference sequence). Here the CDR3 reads CAWSWAVGNTIYF. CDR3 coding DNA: TGTGCCTGGAGTTGGGCCGTCGGAAACACCATATATTTT.

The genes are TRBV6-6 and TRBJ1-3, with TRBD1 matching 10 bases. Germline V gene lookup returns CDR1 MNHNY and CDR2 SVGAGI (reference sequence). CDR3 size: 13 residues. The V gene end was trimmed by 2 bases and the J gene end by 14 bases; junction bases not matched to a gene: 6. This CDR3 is CASSYGTGDSVYF. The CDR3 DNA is TGTGCCAGCAGTTACGGGACAGGGGACTCCGTATATTTT.

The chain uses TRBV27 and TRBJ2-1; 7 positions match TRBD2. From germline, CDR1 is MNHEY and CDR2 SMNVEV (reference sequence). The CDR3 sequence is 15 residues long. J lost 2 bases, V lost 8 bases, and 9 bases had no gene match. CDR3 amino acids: CASGLAGTTYNEQFF. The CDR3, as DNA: TGTGCCAGCGGCCTTGCCGGGACTACCTACAATGAGCAGTTCTTC.

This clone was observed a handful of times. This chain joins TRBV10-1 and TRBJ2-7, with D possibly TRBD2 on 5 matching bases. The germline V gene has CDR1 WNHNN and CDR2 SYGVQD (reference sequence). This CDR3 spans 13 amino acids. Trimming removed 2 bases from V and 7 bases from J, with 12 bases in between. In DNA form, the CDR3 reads TGCGCCAGCAGTGAGACGCGAACGGGGGAGCAGTACTTC. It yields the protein CASSETRTGEQYF.

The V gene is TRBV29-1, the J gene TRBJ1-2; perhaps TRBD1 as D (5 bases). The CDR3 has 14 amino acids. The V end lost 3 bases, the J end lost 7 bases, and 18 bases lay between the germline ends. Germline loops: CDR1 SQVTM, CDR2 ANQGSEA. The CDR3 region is CSVDPTGGFFGYTF. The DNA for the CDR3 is TGCAGCGTTGATCCGACCGGGGGGTTCTTTGGCTACACCTTC.

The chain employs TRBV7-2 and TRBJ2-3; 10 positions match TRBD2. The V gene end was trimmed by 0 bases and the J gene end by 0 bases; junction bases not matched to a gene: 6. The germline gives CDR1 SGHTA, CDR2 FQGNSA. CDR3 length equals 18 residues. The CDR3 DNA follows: TGTGCCAGCAGCTTAGCAGCGGGAGGGCGGGTTAGCACAGATACGCAGTATTTT. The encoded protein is CASSLAAGGRVSTDTQYF.

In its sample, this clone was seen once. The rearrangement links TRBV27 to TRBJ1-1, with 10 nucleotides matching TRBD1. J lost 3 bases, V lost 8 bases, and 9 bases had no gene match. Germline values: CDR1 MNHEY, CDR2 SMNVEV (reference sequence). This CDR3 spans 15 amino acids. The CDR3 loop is CASFLGTGVDTEAFF. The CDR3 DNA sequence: TGTGCCAGCTTCTTAGGGACAGGGGTAGACACTGAAGCTTTCTTT.

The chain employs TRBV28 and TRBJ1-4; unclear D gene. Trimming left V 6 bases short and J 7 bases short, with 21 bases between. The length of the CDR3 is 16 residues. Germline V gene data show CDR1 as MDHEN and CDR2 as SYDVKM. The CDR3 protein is CASRIIGARAAEKLFF. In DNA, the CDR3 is TGTGCCAGCAGGATAATCGGTGCCCGGGCCGCTGAAAAACTGTTTTTT. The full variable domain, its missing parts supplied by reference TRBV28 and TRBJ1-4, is DVKVTQSSRYLVKRTGEKVFLECVQDMDHENMFWYRQDPGLGLRLIYFSYDVKMKEKGDIPEGYSVSREKKERFSLILESASTNQTSMYLCASRIIGARAAEKLFFGSGTQLSVL.

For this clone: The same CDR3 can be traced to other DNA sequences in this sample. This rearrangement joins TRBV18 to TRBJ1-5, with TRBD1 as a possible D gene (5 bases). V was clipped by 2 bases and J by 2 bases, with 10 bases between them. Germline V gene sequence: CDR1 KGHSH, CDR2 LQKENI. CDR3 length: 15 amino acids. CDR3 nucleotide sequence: TGTGCCAGCTCACCATCGGGGGGGGGCAATCAGCCCCAGCATTTT. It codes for CASSPSGGGNQPQHF.

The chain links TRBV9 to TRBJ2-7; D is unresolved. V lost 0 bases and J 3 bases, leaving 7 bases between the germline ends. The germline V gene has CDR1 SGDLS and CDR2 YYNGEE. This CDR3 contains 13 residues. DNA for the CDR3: TGTGCCAGCAGCGTAGCTCCGAGCTACGAGCAGTACTTC. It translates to CASSVAPSYEQYF.

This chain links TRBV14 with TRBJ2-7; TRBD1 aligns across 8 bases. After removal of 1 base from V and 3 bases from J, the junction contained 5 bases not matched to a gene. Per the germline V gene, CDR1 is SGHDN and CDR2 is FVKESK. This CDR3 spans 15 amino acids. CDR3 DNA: TGTGCCAGCAGCCAAGTCCGGGACAGGCGCTACGAGCAGTACTTC. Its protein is CASSQVRDRRYEQYF.

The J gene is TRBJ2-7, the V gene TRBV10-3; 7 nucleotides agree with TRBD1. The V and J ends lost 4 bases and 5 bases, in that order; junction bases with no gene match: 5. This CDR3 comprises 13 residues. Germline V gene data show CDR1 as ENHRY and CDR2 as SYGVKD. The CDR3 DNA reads TGTGCCATCAGTGGAACTCAGGGGGACGAGCAGTACTTC. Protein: CAISGTQGDEQYF.

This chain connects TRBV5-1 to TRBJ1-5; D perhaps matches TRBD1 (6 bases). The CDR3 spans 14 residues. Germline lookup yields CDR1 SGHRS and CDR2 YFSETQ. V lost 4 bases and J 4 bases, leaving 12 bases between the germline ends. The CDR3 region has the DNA TGCGCCAGCAGCCTTGAGGGGGGGAATCAGCCCCAGCATTTT. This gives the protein CASSLEGGNQPQHF.

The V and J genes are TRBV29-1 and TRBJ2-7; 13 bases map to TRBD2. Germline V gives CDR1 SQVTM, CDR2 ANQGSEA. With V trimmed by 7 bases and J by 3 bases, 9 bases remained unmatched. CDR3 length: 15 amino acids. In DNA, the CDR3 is TGCAGCGCCACCGGGACTAGCGGGGCTCTCTACGAGCAGTACTTC. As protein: CSATGTSGALYEQYF.

The CDR3: CASRATGAGDTQYF. For the CDR3, the DNA is TGTGCCAGCAGAGCGACAGGGGCGGGAGATACGCAGTATTTT. The chain carries TRBV2 and TRBJ2-3; 8 bases align to TRBD1. The CDR3 contains 14 residues. J was trimmed by 5 bases and V by 6 bases; bases with no gene match: 7. Germline CDR1 reads SNHLY; CDR2 reads FYNNEI.

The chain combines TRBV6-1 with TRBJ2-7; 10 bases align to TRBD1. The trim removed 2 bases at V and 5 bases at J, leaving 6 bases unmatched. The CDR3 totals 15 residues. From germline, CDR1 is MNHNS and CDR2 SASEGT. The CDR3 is CASSESGTGADEQYF. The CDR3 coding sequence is TGTGCCAGCAGTGAAAGTGGGACAGGGGCCGACGAGCAGTACTTC.

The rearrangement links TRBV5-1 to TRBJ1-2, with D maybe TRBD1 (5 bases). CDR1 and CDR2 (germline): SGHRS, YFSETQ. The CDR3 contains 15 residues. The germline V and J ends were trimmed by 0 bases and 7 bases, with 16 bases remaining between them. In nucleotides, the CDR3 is TGCGCCAGCAGCTTGGCAGGGATGGAGGAGAGTGGCTACACCTTC. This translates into CASSLAGMEESGYTF.

The CDR3 reads CAWSVRSGNEQFF. The CDR3 DNA follows: TGTGCCTGGAGTGTTCGCAGTGGCAATGAGCAGTTCTTC. The chain links TRBV30 to TRBJ2-1; no reliable D call. Between the trimmed V and J ends, which lost 0 bases and 6 bases, there was a span of 9 bases. CDR1 is GTSNPN, CDR2 SVGIG, per germline (reference sequence). The CDR3 contains 13 residues.

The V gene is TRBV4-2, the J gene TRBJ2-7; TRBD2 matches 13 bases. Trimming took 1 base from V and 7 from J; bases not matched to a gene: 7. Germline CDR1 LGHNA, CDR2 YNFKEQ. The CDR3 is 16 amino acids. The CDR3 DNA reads TGTGCCAGCAGCCAAGGGGTGGGACTAGCGGGAAAAGAGCAGTACTTC. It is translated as CASSQGVGLAGKEQYF.

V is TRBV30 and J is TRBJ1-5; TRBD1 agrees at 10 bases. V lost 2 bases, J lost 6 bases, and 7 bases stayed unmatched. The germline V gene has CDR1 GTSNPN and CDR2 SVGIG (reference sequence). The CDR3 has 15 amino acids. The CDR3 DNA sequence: TGTGCCTGGAGTACGGGGACAGGGGAAATTCAGCCCCAGCATTTT. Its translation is CAWSTGTGEIQPQHF.

The CDR3 here is CASSYSSGANVLTF. DNA for the CDR3: TGTGCCAGCAGTTACAGCTCTGGGGCCAACGTCCTGACTTTC. This chain uses TRBV6-6 with TRBJ2-6; unclear D gene. The CDR3 length is 14 residues. V lost 2 bases, J lost 0 bases, and 2 bases lay in between. The germline V gene encodes CDR1 MNHNY and CDR2 SVGAGI (reference sequence).

The CDR3 sequence: CASSPSGHHTEAFF. The CDR3 coding sequence is TGTGCCAGCAGTCCCTCGGGACACCACACTGAAGCTTTCTTT. The V gene is TRBV27, the J gene TRBJ1-1; D may be TRBD1 (6 bases). There are 14 residues in the CDR3. The V end lost 5 bases, the J end lost 3 bases, and 13 bases lay between the germline ends. Germline loops: CDR1 MNHEY, CDR2 SMNVEV (reference sequence).

The CDR3, as DNA: TGTGCCAGCAGCAAAGAAGTCGGGACAGAAGCTTTCTTT. Translation gives CASSKEVGTEAFF. The gene calls are TRBV7-3 and TRBJ1-1; D is perhaps TRBD1 (6 bases). Trimming left V 5 bases short and J 8 bases short, with 15 bases between. CDR1 SGHTA and CDR2 FQGTGA come from the germline V gene. CDR3 length equals 13 residues. The variable domain in full, completed from reference TRBV7-3 and TRBJ1-1, reads GAGVSQTPSNKVTEKGKYVELRCDPISGHTALYWYRQSLGQGPEFLIYFQGTGAADDSGLPNDRFFAVRPEGSVSTLKIQRTERGDSAVYLCASSKEVGTEAFFGQGTRLTVV.

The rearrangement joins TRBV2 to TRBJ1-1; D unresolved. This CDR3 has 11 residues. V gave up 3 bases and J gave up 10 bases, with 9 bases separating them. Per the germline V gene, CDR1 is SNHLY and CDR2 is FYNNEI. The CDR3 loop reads CASSDRATAFF. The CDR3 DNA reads TGTGCCAGCAGTGATCGGGCGACAGCTTTCTTT.

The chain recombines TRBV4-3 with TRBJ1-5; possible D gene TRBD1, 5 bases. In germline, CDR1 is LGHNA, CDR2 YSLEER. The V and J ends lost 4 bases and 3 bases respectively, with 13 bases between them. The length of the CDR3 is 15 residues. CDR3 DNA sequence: TGCGCCAGCAGCCCATACACGGGACCCAATCAGCCCCAGCATTTT. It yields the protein CASSPYTGPNQPQHF.

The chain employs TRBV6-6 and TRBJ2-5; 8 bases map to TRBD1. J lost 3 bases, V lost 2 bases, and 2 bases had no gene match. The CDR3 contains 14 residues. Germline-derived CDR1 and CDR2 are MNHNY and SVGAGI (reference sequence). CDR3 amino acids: CASSYNRGKETQYF. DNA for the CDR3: TGTGCCAGCAGTTACAACAGGGGGAAAGAGACCCAGTACTTC.